A single T cell receptor beta chain is shown here with its context. The data were taken from a study of blood T cell repertoires in COVID-19. TCRdb's table, derived via immunoSEQ multiplex PCR, lists solely in-frame clones and lacks some. The sample consists of roughly 120,000 clones, less than 90% of them appearing once. The CDR3 covers 13 residues. Germline loops: CDR1 SGHTS, CDR2 YDEGEE. With V trimmed by 3 bases and J by 4 bases, 2 bases remained unmatched. This TCR derives from a man younger than 45 with acute or convalescent COVID-19. Sequences were obtained from peripheral blood. This chain joins TRBV5-8 and TRBJ2-5, with 8 bases identical to TRBD1. As DNA, the CDR3 is TGTGCCAGCAGCTCCAGGGGGCTAGAGACCCAGTACTTC. It codes for CASSSRGLETQYF.